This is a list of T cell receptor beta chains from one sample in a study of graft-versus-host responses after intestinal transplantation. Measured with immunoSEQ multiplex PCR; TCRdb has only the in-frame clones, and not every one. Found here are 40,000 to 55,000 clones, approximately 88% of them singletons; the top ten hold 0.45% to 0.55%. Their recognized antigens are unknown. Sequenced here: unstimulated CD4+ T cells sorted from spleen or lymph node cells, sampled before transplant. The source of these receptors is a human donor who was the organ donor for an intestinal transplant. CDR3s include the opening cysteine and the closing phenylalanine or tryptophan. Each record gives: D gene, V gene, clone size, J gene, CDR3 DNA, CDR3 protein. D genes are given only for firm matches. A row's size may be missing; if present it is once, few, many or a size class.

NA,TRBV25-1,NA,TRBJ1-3,TGTGCCAGCAGTCCCCTAATACCGACAGCCACTGGAAACACCATATATTTT,CASSPLIPTATGNTIYF
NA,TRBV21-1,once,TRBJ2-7,TGTGCCAGCAGCAAAGTCCCCGGATACGACTTCTCCTACGAGCAGTACTTC,CASSKVPGYDFSYEQYF
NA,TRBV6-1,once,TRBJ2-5,TGTGCCAGCAGTGATGGTCTGGCCGGGGAGACCCAGTACTTC,CASSDGLAGETQYF
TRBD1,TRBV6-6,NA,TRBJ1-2,TGTGCCAGCAGTTACTCTAACGACAGGGGGATTGGCTACACCTTC,CASSYSNDRGIGYTF
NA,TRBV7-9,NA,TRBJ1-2,TGTGCCAGCAGCCCCGGACGGATCTATGGCTACACCTTC,CASSPGRIYGYTF
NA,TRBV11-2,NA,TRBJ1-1,TGTGCCAGCAGCTTGAGAAACCGGGACGGCAACTTATTT,CASSLRNRDGNLF
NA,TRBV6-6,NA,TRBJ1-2,TGTGCCAGCAGTTACTGGACAGCTAACTATGGCTACACCTTC,CASSYWTANYGYTF
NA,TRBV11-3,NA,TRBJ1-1,TGTGCCAGCAGCTTAGTCCCTAACACTGAAGCTTTCTTT,CASSLVPNTEAFF
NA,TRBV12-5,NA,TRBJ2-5,TGTGCTAGTGGTTTGGTTAAGGAGACCCAGTACTTC,CASGLVKETQYF
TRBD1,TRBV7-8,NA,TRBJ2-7,TGTGCCAGCAGCTCCAACCTATCGACAGGGGCCTACGAGCAGTACTTC,CASSSNLSTGAYEQYF
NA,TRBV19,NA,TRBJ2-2,TGTGCCAGTAGTTACCGGGGGCTAGCGCCCGGGGAGCTGTTTTTT,CASSYRGLAPGELFF
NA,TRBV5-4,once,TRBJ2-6,TGTGCCAGCAGCTTGGGGATGAGACAGTCGAGCTCTGGGGCCAACGTCCTGACTTTC,CASSLGMRQSSSGANVLTF
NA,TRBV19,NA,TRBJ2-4,TGTGCCAGTAGTATCAACCTACAGTGGGGCAAAAACATTCAGTACTTC,CASSINLQWGKNIQYF
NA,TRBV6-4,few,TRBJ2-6,TGTGCCAGCAGTGACAACTCTGGGGCCAACGTCCTGACTTTC,CASSDNSGANVLTF
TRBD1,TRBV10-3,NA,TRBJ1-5,TGTGCCATCGGGACAGGGAATCAGCCCCAGCATTTT,CAIGTGNQPQHF
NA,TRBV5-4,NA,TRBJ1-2,TGTGCCAGCAGCTGGGGCGAGGCTGGCTACACCTTC,CASSWGEAGYTF
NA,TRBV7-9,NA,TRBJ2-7,TGTGCCAGCAGATCGGTTGGAGGCTCTTACGAGCAGTACTTC,CASRSVGGSYEQYF
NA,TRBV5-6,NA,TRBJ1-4,TGTGCCAGCAATTTGGTCGGATCTTCGGAAAAACTGTTTTTT,CASNLVGSSEKLFF
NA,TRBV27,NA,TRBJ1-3,TGTGCCAGCAGTTTTAGGGGAGGAAACACCATATATTTT,CASSFRGGNTIYF
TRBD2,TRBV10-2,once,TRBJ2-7,TGCGCCAGCAGTGAGTTCCAGGGCGGGGGGGCCCTCTACGAGCAGTACTTC,CASSEFQGGGALYEQYF
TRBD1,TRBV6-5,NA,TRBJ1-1,TGTGCCAGCAGTTCTTCCGGGACAGGGAGGACTGAAGCTTTCTTT,CASSSSGTGRTEAFF
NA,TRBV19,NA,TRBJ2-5,TGTGCCAGTAGTATAAAAGCAGGGGAGACCCAGTACTTC,CASSIKAGETQYF
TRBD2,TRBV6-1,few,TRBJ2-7,TGTGCCAGCAGCCCGACTAGCGGTCTTCGGTACGAGCAGTACTTC,CASSPTSGLRYEQYF
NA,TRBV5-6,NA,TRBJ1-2,TGTGCCAGCAGCTTGAGAGGGGCTAACTATGGCTACACCTTC,CASSLRGANYGYTF
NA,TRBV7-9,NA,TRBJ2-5,TGTGCCAGCAGCTTAACCACGTACCAAGAGACCCAGTACTTC,CASSLTTYQETQYF
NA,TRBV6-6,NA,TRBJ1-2,TGTGCCAGCAGTTACAGAAACTATGGCTACACCTTC,CASSYRNYGYTF
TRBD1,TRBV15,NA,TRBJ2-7,TGTGCCACCAGCACCCCACGGGGACAGGGCGTCTACGAGCAGTACTTC,CATSTPRGQGVYEQYF
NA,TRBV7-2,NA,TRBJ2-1,TGTGCCAGCAGCTTAGGTAGGGCCTTTTGGAATGAGCAGTTCTTC,CASSLGRAFWNEQFF
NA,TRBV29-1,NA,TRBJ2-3,TGCAGCGCGGACTTGGGGTACGCGCAGTATTTT,CSADLGYAQYF
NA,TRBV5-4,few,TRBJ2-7,TGTGCCAGCAGGGTGTGGGGCGGCCTTGGTTTTGAGCAGTACTTC,CASRVWGGLGFEQYF
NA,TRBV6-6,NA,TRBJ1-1,TGTGCCAGCAGTTACTCGGGGGGGGAGGACACTGAAGCTTTCTTT,CASSYSGGEDTEAFF
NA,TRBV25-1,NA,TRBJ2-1,TGTGCCAGCAGTGACGTCCTAGGCCACAATGAGCAGTTCTTC,CASSDVLGHNEQFF
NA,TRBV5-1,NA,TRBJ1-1,TGCGCCAGCAGCCAAAACACTGAAGCTTTCTTT,CASSQNTEAFF
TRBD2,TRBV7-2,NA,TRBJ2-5,TGTGCCAGCAGCTTAGGGCGACTAGCGGGGGGTTCTATCCAAGAGACCCAGTACTTC,CASSLGRLAGGSIQETQYF
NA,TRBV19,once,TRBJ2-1,TGTGCCAGTAGTATAGGGTGGGATCGAGGGAATGAGCAGTTCTTC,CASSIGWDRGNEQFF
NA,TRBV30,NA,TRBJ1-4,TGTGCCTGGAGCTCGGACCCCTGGGGAACTAATGAAAAACTGTTTTTT,CAWSSDPWGTNEKLFF
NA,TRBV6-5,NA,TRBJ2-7,TGTGCCAGCAGTTTTTCTGGGGGACTCAAACCCTACGAGCAGTACTTC,CASSFSGGLKPYEQYF
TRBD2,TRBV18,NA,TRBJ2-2,TGTGCCAGCTCACCACAAGGAGCGGGAGTTTCCTTGAACACCGGGGAGCTGTTTTTT,CASSPQGAGVSLNTGELFF
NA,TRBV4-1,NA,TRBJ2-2,TGCGCCAGCAGCCAAGGGGGTATAAGCTCCGGGGAGCTGTTTTTT,CASSQGGISSGELFF
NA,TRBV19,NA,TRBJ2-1,TGTGCCAGTAGTATAAAGGGTGCCCTTACCTACAATGAGCAGTTCTTC,CASSIKGALTYNEQFF
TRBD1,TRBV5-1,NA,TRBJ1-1,TGCGCCAGCAGCTTAGGACAGGGGGTATGGAACACTGAAGCTTTCTTT,CASSLGQGVWNTEAFF